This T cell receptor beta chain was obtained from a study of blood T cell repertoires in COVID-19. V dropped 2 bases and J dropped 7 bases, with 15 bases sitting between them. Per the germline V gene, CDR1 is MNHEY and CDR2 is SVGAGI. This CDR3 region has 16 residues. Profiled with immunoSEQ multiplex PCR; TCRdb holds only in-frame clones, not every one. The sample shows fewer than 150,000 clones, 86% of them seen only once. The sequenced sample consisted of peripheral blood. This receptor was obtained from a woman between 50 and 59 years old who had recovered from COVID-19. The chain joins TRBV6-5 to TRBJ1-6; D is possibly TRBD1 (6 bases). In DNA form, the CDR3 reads TGTGCCAGCAGTTACGCCGGGGGGCGGTCCAATTCACCCCTCCACTTT. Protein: CASSYAGGRSNSPLHF.